This TCR beta chain was documented in a study of blood T cell repertoires in COVID-19. The wider study: Whether acute or convalescent, the COVID-19 samples came from the United States, Italy and Spain.

Sequenced by immunoSEQ multiplex PCR; TCRdb stores in-frame clones only, minus some. The sample lists about 52,000 clones; roughly 90% were seen once. Per germline, CDR1 MDHEN and CDR2 SYDVKM. The CDR3 contains 16 residues. J gave up 5 bases and V 5 bases, and 15 bases lay outside the gene matches. The origin of this receptor is a man at least 80 years old with active or convalescent COVID-19. The chain is built from TRBV28 and TRBJ2-7, with 7 bases aligning to TRBD2. The specimen was peripheral blood. CDR3 nucleotides: TGTGCCAGCAGTCCTACGGGGACGGGGGGTAGCCACGAGCAGTACTTC. As protein: CASSPTGTGGSHEQYF.